These 24 T cell receptor beta chains share one sample of origin, sequenced in a study of T-cell reconstitution after alpha-beta-depleted transplantation in children. Preparation of the TCRbeta library used unique molecular identifiers. MiXCR, run by TCRdb on the PCR reads, gives a single entry per CDR3 protein. The data show about 580,000 distinct CDR3 sequences, with roughly 30% seen just once and around 36% held by the top ten. This material consisted of PBMCs, taken before TCRalphabeta/CD19-depleted stem cell transplant. The receptors come from a boy in the first two years of life with Wiskott-Aldrich syndrome, due to receive a stem cell transplant.

The chain couples TRBV24-1 to TRBJ2-1; 7 nucleotides align to TRBD2. The V gene's germline CDR1 is KGHDR and CDR2 SFDVKD. J lost 7 bases, V lost 1 base, and 9 bases had no gene match. The CDR3 sequence is 16 residues long. CDR3 sequence reads: CATSDFSAGVRNEQFF. The DNA for the CDR3 is TGTGCCACCAGTGATTTTTCGGCGGGAGTCAGAAATGAGCAGTTCTTC.

This clonotype appeared a few times. CDR3 residues: CASRGDSFSEQYF. For the CDR3, the DNA is TGCGCCAGCAGGGGAGATAGTTTCTCCGAGCAGTACTTC. The genes are TRBV5-1 and TRBJ2-7; tentative D call: TRBD2 (5 bases). Germline assignment: CDR1 SGHRS and CDR2 YFSETQ. There are 13 residues in the CDR3. The V end lost 5 bases, the J end lost 6 bases, and 15 bases lay between the germline ends.

The rearrangement uses TRBV20-1 and TRBJ1-2, with TRBD1 matching 7 bases. The germline V gene has CDR1 DFQATT and CDR2 SNEGSKA (reference sequence). The CDR3 has 16 residues. The J segment lost 3 bases and the V segment lost 0 bases, leaving 10 bases of the junction unmatched. The DNA for the CDR3 is TGCAGTGCTAGAGATGAGCAGACAGGGACGGACTATGGCTACACCTTC. Its translation is CSARDEQTGTDYGYTF.

This clonotype was seen more than once but under ten times. J is TRBJ2-7 and V is TRBV6-1; 8 nucleotides align to TRBD2. V shed 8 bases and J 6 bases; nucleotides not matched to a gene: 9. In germline, CDR1 is MNHNS, CDR2 SASEGT. The CDR3 consists of 13 residues. This chain's CDR3 is CASGAGVVGEQYF. The DNA of the CDR3 is TGTGCCAGCGGAGCGGGAGTCGTCGGCGAGCAGTACTTC.

The sample holds a few counts of this clonotype. The gene calls are TRBV20-1 and TRBJ1-5; D gene unclear. Between the trimmed V and J ends, which lost 0 bases and 1 base, there was a span of 10 bases. Germline CDR1 DFQATT, CDR2 SNEGSKA (reference sequence). The CDR3 totals 15 residues. The CDR3 sequence is CSARDLIISNQPQHF. The CDR3 bases are TGCAGTGCTAGAGATTTGATAATAAGCAATCAGCCCCAGCATTTT.

The table lists this clonotype with a few counts. This chain uses TRBV5-1 with TRBJ2-7; D remains unclear. This CDR3 spans 11 amino acids. V was clipped by 0 bases and J by 12 bases, with 10 bases between them. The germline V gene has CDR1 SGHRS and CDR2 YFSETQ. DNA of the CDR3: TGCGCCAGCAGCTTGGGACCGGCGCGGTACTTC. Translating it yields CASSLGPARYF.

This clonotype was seen only a few times. V gene TRBV5-1 combines with J gene TRBJ2-1, with 9 bases lining up with TRBD1. Germline CDR1 and CDR2: SGHRS and YFSETQ. V trimming: 6 bases; J trimming: 2 bases; junction bases outside the gene matches: 6. The CDR3 contains 15 residues. The CDR3 spells CASKGQGFPYNEQFF. The CDR3 nucleotides are TGCGCCAGCAAGGGACAGGGTTTTCCCTACAATGAGCAGTTCTTC.

The chain recombines TRBV11-1 with TRBJ2-3; TRBD2 matches at 13 bases. V was clipped by 4 bases and J by 5 bases; unmatched bases: 15. Germline V lookup: CDR1 SGHAT, CDR2 FQDESV (reference sequence). The CDR3 length is 19 residues. The CDR3 region is CASSSFWTSGSLVRDTQYF. As DNA, the CDR3 is TGTGCCAGCAGCTCCTTTTGGACTAGCGGGAGCCTGGTACGAGATACGCAGTATTTT.

This chain joins TRBV7-2 and TRBJ2-3; 12 bases align to TRBD2. J lost 2 bases, V lost 5 bases, and 8 bases had no gene match. This CDR3 spans 17 amino acids. Germline CDR1 reads SGHTA; CDR2 reads FQGNSA. The CDR3 spells CASSPLGLAGNTDTQYF. The CDR3 DNA reads as TGTGCCAGCAGCCCTCTAGGACTAGCGGGAAACACAGATACGCAGTATTTT. Based on the CDR3 plus reference TRBV7-2 and TRBJ2-3, the full variable domain is GAGVSQSPSNKVTEKGKDVELRCDPISGHTALYWYRQSLGQGLEFLIYFQGNSAPDKSGLPSDRFSAERTGGSVSTLTIQRTQQEDSAVYLCASSPLGLAGNTDTQYFGPGTRLTVL.

This chain uses TRBV5-1 with TRBJ2-1; D gene unclear. V lost 6 bases to trimming and J lost 1 base, with 14 bases between them. Germline loops: CDR1 SGHRS, CDR2 YFSETQ. The CDR3 length is 15 residues. CDR3 region: CASKARDLSYNEQFF. CDR3 in DNA: TGCGCCAGCAAGGCGCGAGACCTATCCTACAATGAGCAGTTCTTC.

The chain links TRBV6-5 to TRBJ2-1; D might be TRBD2 (6 bases). The V gene's germline CDR1 is MNHEY and CDR2 SVGAGI. The CDR3 spans 14 residues. Trimming left V 4 bases short and J 6 bases short, with 13 bases between. The CDR3 region is CASSSRGGLNEQFF. CDR3 coding DNA: TGTGCCAGCAGTTCGCGGGGTGGCCTCAATGAGCAGTTCTTC.

This clonotype has just a few counts. This chain links TRBV12-3 or TRBV12-4 with TRBJ2-3; weak D call: TRBD2 (5 bases). V was cut by 5 bases and J by 0 bases, with 12 bases left in between. The CDR3 has 15 residues. CDR3 coding DNA: TGTGCCAGCAGTCCCCTCTCGGGGAGCACAGATACGCAGTATTTT. Amino acid sequence: CASSPLSGSTDTQYF.

J is TRBJ2-2 and V is TRBV5-1; perhaps TRBD2 as D (6 bases). The CDR3 is 17 amino acids. Deletions cut 1 base from V and 1 base from J, with 14 bases between. Germline V gene sequence: CDR1 SGHRS, CDR2 YFSETQ. The CDR3 DNA sequence: TGCGCCAGCAGCTTGTTAGCGGTTGTAAAGAACACCGGGGAGCTGTTTTTT. Translated, it gives CASSLLAVVKNTGELFF.

The chain uses TRBV7-2 and TRBJ2-2; weak D call: TRBD2 (6 bases). Germline CDR1 reads SGHTA; CDR2 reads FQGNSA. Trimming took off 3 bases at V and 3 bases at J, with 14 bases between the two ends. The CDR3 runs 16 residues. The CDR3 region is CASSLLARWYTGELFF. CDR3 coding DNA: TGTGCCAGCAGCTTGCTAGCGAGGTGGTACACCGGGGAGCTGTTTTTT.

This clonotype has just a few counts. The CDR3 reads CASSRAGNNSPLHF. CDR3 DNA sequence: TGTGCCAGCAGCCGAGCGGGTAATAATTCACCCCTCCACTTT. The chain recombines TRBV7-3 with TRBJ1-6; D gene unclear. Germline values: CDR1 SGHTA, CDR2 FQGTGA. The V end was cut by 5 bases, the J end by 5 bases, with 10 bases between. This CDR3 has 14 residues. Filled out from reference TRBV7-3 and TRBJ1-6, the complete variable domain reads GAGVSQTPSNKVTEKGKYVELRCDPISGHTALYWYRQSLGQGPEFLIYFQGTGAADDSGLPNDRFFAVRPEGSVSTLKIQRTERGDSAVYLCASSRAGNNSPLHFGNGTRLTVT.

The V call is TRBV27, the J call TRBJ1-6, with unresolved D. Germline lookup yields CDR1 MNHEY and CDR2 SMNVEV (reference sequence). The CDR3 sequence is 13 residues long. Trimming cost V 2 bases and J 9 bases, with 8 bases left between them. For the CDR3, the DNA is TGTGCCAGCAGTTTACATAATAGTTCACCCCTCCACTTT. Amino acids: CASSLHNSSPLHF.

This rearrangement joins TRBV5-6 to TRBJ2-1; TRBD2 matches at 8 bases. Trimming cost V 0 bases and J 4 bases; bases outside gene matches: 3. The germline gives CDR1 SGHDT, CDR2 YYEEEE. CDR3 length: 15 amino acids. CDR3 coding DNA: TGTGCCAGCAGCTTGGGGACTAGCCTTTACAATGAGCAGTTCTTC. This encodes CASSLGTSLYNEQFF.

Notes on this clonotype: At one boundary the junction diverges from the germline segment, which might be a read error. The chain joins TRBV27 to TRBJ2-1; 7 nucleotides agree with TRBD2. CDR3 length: 16 amino acids. The germline V gene has CDR1 MNHEY and CDR2 SMNVEV (reference sequence). The DNA for the CDR3 is TGTGCCAGCAGTTTATCGCCGGGACTAAACTACAATGCGCAGTTCTTC. Encoded protein: CASSLSPGLNYNAQFF.

The CDR3 reads CATGTSGRKCYEQYF. The CDR3 DNA sequence: TGTGCCACCGGGACTAGCGGGAGAAAGTGCTACGAGCAGTACTTC. This chain joins TRBV10-3 and TRBJ2-7; TRBD2 matches at 14 bases. CDR3 size: 15 residues. The J segment lost 3 bases and the V segment lost 10 bases, leaving 8 bases of the junction unmatched. The germline V gene encodes CDR1 ENHRY and CDR2 SYGVKD.

The count of this clonotype is one. V is TRBV20-1 and J is TRBJ2-2, with D uncertain. This CDR3 has 14 residues. Germline CDR1 reads DFQATT; CDR2 reads SNEGSKA (reference sequence). The V end was cut by 5 bases, the J end by 7 bases, with 17 bases between. The CDR3 here is CSARALGVGGELFF. CDR3 DNA sequence: TGCAGTGCTCGAGCCCTAGGCGTTGGCGGGGAGCTGTTTTTT.

The J gene is TRBJ1-3, the V gene TRBV5-1, with D unresolved. The ends were cut back, 0 bases at V and 0 bases at J, with 10 bases in the middle. The CDR3 is 16 amino acids. The germline CDR1 and CDR2 sequences are SGHRS and YFSETQ. The CDR3 sequence is CASSLDPALSGNTIYF. The CDR3 DNA reads as TGCGCCAGCAGCTTGGATCCGGCACTCTCTGGAAACACCATATATTTT.

There are a few counts of this clonotype. The rearrangement uses TRBV5-1 and TRBJ2-3; D remains ambiguous. Looked up from germline, CDR1 is SGHRS and CDR2 is YFSETQ. V was trimmed by 4 bases and J by 6 bases, leaving 9 bases between them. The CDR3 is 12 amino acids. The CDR3 nucleotides read TGCGCCAGCAGCACAAATCCTGATACGCAGTATTTT. It encodes CASSTNPDTQYF. Full variable domain (remainder filled in from reference TRBV5-1 and TRBJ2-3): KAGVTQTPRYLIKTRGQQVTLSCSPISGHRSVSWYQQTPGQGLQFLFEYFSETQRNKGNFPGRFSGRQFSNSRSEMNVSTLELGDSALYLCASSTNPDTQYFGPGTRLTVL.

The J gene is TRBJ2-7, the V gene TRBV3-1, with 8 positions matching TRBD2. The CDR3 contains 14 residues. The germline gives CDR1 LGHDT, CDR2 YNNKEL (reference sequence). V lost 1 base, J lost 7 bases, and 6 bases stayed unmatched. CDR3 DNA: TGTGCCAGCAGCCAAGTAGCGGGGCCAGGGGAGCAGTACTTC. This sequence encodes CASSQVAGPGEQYF.

This clonotype appeared a few times. The chain links TRBV6-5 to TRBJ1-2; unclear D gene. Trimming cost V 0 bases and J 6 bases, with 8 bases left between them. CDR1 is MNHEY and CDR2 is SVGAGI in the germline V gene. The CDR3 length is 13 residues. Here the CDR3 DNA reads TGTGCCAGCAGTTACTCCCCTAGGGATGGCTACACCTTC. This encodes CASSYSPRDGYTF.